This T cell receptor beta chain was captured by sequencing in a study of cytomegalovirus exposure and HLA in healthy donors. The table lists this clone with a count of one. Antigen unknown. The junction departs from germline at one end; a sequencing error may be responsible. Germline V gene sequence: CDR1 SSHAT, CDR2 FNYEAQ (reference sequence). This CDR3 contains 14 residues. Study results and caveats: Confirmation in vitro established that a few CMV-associated chains were specific for CMV antigens.

60 Vbeta and 13 Jbeta primers were used in PCR. Assay used: immunoSEQ multiplex PCR; TCRdb lists only in-frame clones, some missing. The data contain over 150,000 clones, about 72% of them singletons. The sequenced sample was PBMCs. This chain joins TRBV7-7 and TRBJ2-7; 8 bases map to TRBD1. The sequence derives from a man aged 45-65 years in good health and CMV-seropositive. This chain's CDR3 is CASSPRQGTYEQYF. Here the CDR3 DNA reads TGTGCTAGCAGCCCGAGACAGGGGACCTACGAGCAGTACTTC.